The 31 T cell receptor beta chains reported below all come from one sample, sequenced in a study of beta chain features in type 1 diabetes. The investigators reverse transcribed all of the isolated RNA, so they sequenced expressed TCRB transcripts. Method: immunoSEQ multiplex PCR; TCRdb's copy keeps in-frame clones and lacks some. Among 250,000 to 350,000 clones listed, 11% were seen once. Sequenced sample: naive CD4+ T cells from blood. The receptors originated from a woman younger than 45 in good health.

The chain recombines TRBV6-1 with TRBJ2-7, with 16 bases aligning to TRBD2. With V trimmed by 2 bases and J by 7 bases, 8 bases remained unmatched. This CDR3 region has 17 residues. CDR1 MNHNS and CDR2 SASEGT come from the germline V gene. CDR3 sequence reads: CASSEPGLAGGPREQYF. The CDR3 DNA follows: TGTGCCAGCAGTGAACCGGGACTAGCGGGAGGGCCTCGAGAGCAGTACTTC.

The chain carries TRBV10-3 and TRBJ2-7, with TRBD1 matching over 8 bases. With 3 bases clipped from V and 3 bases from J, the junction kept 7 bases outside the gene matches. CDR1 is ENHRY, CDR2 SYGVKD, per germline. The CDR3 spans 15 residues. In DNA, the CDR3 is TGTGCCATCAGTGATTCCGGGACAGGCTTCTACGAGCAGTACTTC. Protein sequence: CAISDSGTGFYEQYF.

This clone showed up just a few times. The chain employs TRBV14 and TRBJ2-7; 9 bases line up with TRBD2. The CDR3 totals 15 residues. Trimming removed 7 bases from V and 3 bases from J; junction bases left unmatched: 10. Germline lookup yields CDR1 SGHDN and CDR2 FVKESK. The CDR3 sequence is CASTSRAGGHYEQYF. Written as DNA, the CDR3 is TGTGCCAGCACGTCCAGAGCGGGAGGACACTACGAGCAGTACTTC.

This clone was seen a few times. The V and J genes are TRBV29-1 and TRBJ2-6, with 7 bases matching TRBD1. Germline loops: CDR1 SQVTM, CDR2 ANQGSEA. This CDR3 has 16 residues. J gave up 3 bases and V 6 bases, and 11 bases lay outside the gene matches. The CDR3 nucleotides are TGCAGCGTCCCCGGGCAGGGGGTTTTTGGGGCCAACGTCCTGACTTTC. It codes for CSVPGQGVFGANVLTF. Full variable domain (outside the CDR3, taken from reference TRBV29-1 and TRBJ2-6): SAVISQKPSRDICQRGTSLTIQCQVDSQVTMMFWYRQQPGQSLTLIATANQGSEATYESGFVIDKFPISRPNLTFSTLTVSNMSPEDSSIYLCSVPGQGVFGANVLTFGAGSRLTVL.

In its sample, this clone was seen a few times. Other DNA sequences in this specimen translate into the identical CDR3. The V call is TRBV29-1, the J call TRBJ2-3, with 8 bases identical to TRBD2. The trim removed 3 bases at V and 0 bases at J, leaving 2 bases unmatched. The length of the CDR3 is 14 residues. Germline V gene sequence: CDR1 SQVTM, CDR2 ANQGSEA. The DNA of the CDR3 is TGCAGCGTTGAGGCGGGAGGCAGCACAGATACGCAGTATTTT. It translates to CSVEAGGSTDTQYF.

This clone appeared a few times. The chain combines TRBV5-4 with TRBJ2-1, with TRBD2 as a possible D gene (6 bases). The CDR3 has 16 amino acids. The V end was cut by 4 bases, the J end by 0 bases, with 14 bases between. Germline CDR1 reads SGHNT; CDR2 reads YYREEE (reference sequence). CDR3 bases: TGTGCCAGCAGCCTGGGGAGTAGCGGCTCCTACAATGAGCAGTTCTTC. This codes for CASSLGSSGSYNEQFF. The whole variable domain, filled in from reference TRBV5-4 and TRBJ2-1, reads ETGVTQSPTHLIKTRGQQVTLRCSSQSGHNTVSWYQQALGQGPQFIFQYYREEENGRGNFPPRFSGLQFPNYSSELNVNALELDDSALYLCASSLGSSGSYNEQFFGPGTRLTVL.

The chain is built from TRBV4-3 and TRBJ2-3, with 7 nucleotides matching TRBD1. Unmatched junction bases numbered 5, after V lost 3 bases and J lost 2 bases. CDR1 is LGHNA and CDR2 is YSLEER in the germline V gene. This CDR3 is 15 amino acids long. The CDR3 DNA follows: TGCGCCAGCAGCCAGGGACAGTTAGACACAGATACGCAGTATTTT. It yields the protein CASSQGQLDTDTQYF.

This chain connects TRBV29-1 to TRBJ2-1, with D uncertain. V lost 4 bases and J 5 bases, leaving 15 bases between the germline ends. Per the germline V gene, CDR1 is SQVTM and CDR2 is ANQGSEA. The CDR3 is 14 residues long. CDR3 nucleotide sequence: TGCAGCGTTGTCAACCAACTCAACGACAATGAGCAGTTCTTC. Amino acid sequence: CSVVNQLNDNEQFF.

This clone was observed a few times. The rearrangement links TRBV27 to TRBJ2-1; 10 nucleotides line up with TRBD2. CDR1 and CDR2 (germline): MNHEY, SMNVEV (reference sequence). CDR3 length: 16 amino acids. The junction had 4 bases not matched to a gene; V was cut back by 5 bases and J by 0 bases. The DNA for the CDR3 is TGTGCCAGCAGTAGCCTAGCGGGAGACTCCTACAATGAGCAGTTCTTC. This translates into CASSSLAGDSYNEQFF.

The chain combines TRBV7-9 with TRBJ2-1; 9 bases line up with TRBD1. Germline V gene lookup returns CDR1 SEHNR and CDR2 FQNEAQ (reference sequence). The V gene end was trimmed by 6 bases and the J gene end by 6 bases; junction bases not matched to a gene: 9. The CDR3 is made up of 15 amino acids. In DNA, the CDR3 is TGTGCCAGCAGGGAGCCGGGACAGGGATCCAATGAGCAGTTCTTC. This codes for CASREPGQGSNEQFF.

V gene TRBV7-2 combines with J gene TRBJ2-3; D possibly corresponds to TRBD2 (6 bases). The CDR3 contains 14 residues. Trimming cost V 3 bases and J 2 bases, with 9 bases left between them. Germline CDR1 and CDR2: SGHTA and FQGNSA. The CDR3 nucleotides read TGTGCCAGCAGCTTCAGCGGGTTCACAGATACGCAGTATTTT. Amino acids: CASSFSGFTDTQYF.

The V call is TRBV6-1, the J call TRBJ2-6, with TRBD2 as a possible D gene (7 bases). Germline loops: CDR1 MNHNS, CDR2 SASEGT. V was clipped by 4 bases and J by 3 bases, with 13 bases between them. There are 16 residues in the CDR3. This CDR3 reads CASSALGGRGANVLTF. DNA for the CDR3: TGTGCCAGCAGTGCCCTGGGGGGGCGTGGGGCCAACGTCCTGACTTTC.

This rearrangement joins TRBV29-1 to TRBJ2-3, with 7 bases identical to TRBD1. V shed 6 bases, J shed 2 bases, and the junction held 8 bases outside the gene matches. Germline CDR1 reads SQVTM; CDR2 reads ANQGSEA. The CDR3 runs 14 residues. The CDR3 region is CSVNRDSLTDTQYF. Written as DNA, the CDR3 is TGCAGCGTCAACCGGGACAGCCTCACAGATACGCAGTATTTT.

The chain recombines TRBV4-2 with TRBJ1-5; TRBD1 matches 7 bases. CDR1 is LGHNA and CDR2 is YNFKEQ in the germline V gene. The V and J ends lost 0 bases and 4 bases, in that order; junction bases with no gene match: 3. CDR3 size: 15 residues. CDR3 residues: CASSQDGRGNQPQHF. The CDR3 nucleotides read TGTGCCAGCAGCCAAGATGGCAGGGGGAATCAGCCCCAGCATTTT.

This clone occurred a few times. The chain couples TRBV5-1 to TRBJ2-2, with D hard to call. V lost 1 base to trimming and J lost 3 bases, with 10 bases between them. The CDR3 is made up of 15 amino acids. Germline CDR1 and CDR2: SGHRS and YFSETQ. The CDR3 DNA sequence: TGCGCCAGCAGCTTGAGTTTAGTGGACACCGGGGAGCTGTTTTTT. This codes for CASSLSLVDTGELFF.

The chain carries TRBV4-2 and TRBJ2-5; the match to TRBD2 covers 13 bases. The CDR3 length is 17 residues. The V gene end was trimmed by 0 bases and the J gene end by 5 bases; junction bases not matched to a gene: 6. CDR1 LGHNA and CDR2 YNFKEQ come from the germline V gene. The CDR3 region is CASSQDRGTSGIETQYF. CDR3 in DNA: TGTGCCAGCAGCCAAGATAGAGGGACTAGCGGGATTGAGACCCAGTACTTC.

J is TRBJ2-1 and V is TRBV5-1; 13 nucleotides align to TRBD2. Germline-derived CDR1 and CDR2 are SGHRS and YFSETQ. The CDR3 is 16 residues long. V lost 3 bases to trimming and J lost 6 bases; unmatched junction nucleotides: 6. The CDR3 reads CASSSGLAGLTNEQFF. CDR3 sequence (DNA): TGCGCCAGCAGCTCGGGACTAGCGGGATTAACCAATGAGCAGTTCTTC.

This clone was counted between two and nine times. The chain recombines TRBV5-1 with TRBJ2-7; 9 bases align to TRBD1. Germline CDR1 is SGHRS and CDR2 is YFSETQ. The length of the CDR3 is 15 residues. Unmatched junction bases numbered 7, after V lost 2 bases and J lost 4 bases. The CDR3 sequence: CASSFNRDREYEQYF. The CDR3 nucleotides are TGCGCCAGCAGCTTCAACCGGGACAGGGAATACGAGCAGTACTTC.

The chain uses TRBV5-1 and TRBJ1-1, with D possibly matching TRBD1 (5 bases). There are 14 residues in the CDR3. Trimming stripped 0 bases from V and 6 bases from J, with 12 bases between. Looked up from germline, CDR1 is SGHRS and CDR2 is YFSETQ. CDR3 in DNA: TGCGCCAGCAGCTTGGCCCCTGGGGCACCTGAAGCTTTCTTT. Amino acids: CASSLAPGAPEAFF.

The CDR3 DNA follows: TGTGCCAGCAGTTTATCGACTAACTACCGCGACGAGCAGTACTTC. Amino acids: CASSLSTNYRDEQYF. The chain carries TRBV27 and TRBJ2-7, with D possibly TRBD2 on 5 matching bases. CDR3 length equals 15 residues. Looked up from germline, CDR1 is MNHEY and CDR2 is SMNVEV (reference sequence). The V end lost 0 bases, the J end lost 5 bases, and 14 bases lay between the germline ends.

V usage is TRBV5-1 and J usage is TRBJ2-1, with 8 bases identical to TRBD2. Germline CDR1 and CDR2: SGHRS and YFSETQ. V shed 0 bases, J shed 8 bases, and the junction held 10 bases outside the gene matches. The CDR3 sequence is 16 residues long. This CDR3 is CASSLEQVAGSDEQFF. For the CDR3, the DNA is TGCGCCAGCAGCTTGGAACAGGTAGCGGGATCCGATGAGCAGTTCTTC.

V and J are TRBV7-9 and TRBJ1-1, with a tentative D call TRBD1 (6 bases). V was pared by 9 bases and J by 1 base, with 21 bases between. The CDR3 runs 16 residues. Germline values: CDR1 SEHNR, CDR2 FQNEAQ (reference sequence). CDR3 DNA sequence: TGTGCCAGTTACCGTGGGGGGGCGCTTGGGAACACTGAAGCTTTCTTT. This gives the protein CASYRGGALGNTEAFF.

This clone was seen a few times. This rearrangement joins TRBV5-1 to TRBJ2-5, with a tentative D call TRBD1 (6 bases). V lost 4 bases to trimming and J lost 0 bases, with 16 bases between them. Germline-derived CDR1 and CDR2 are SGHRS and YFSETQ. This CDR3 is built from 16 residues. In DNA, the CDR3 is TGCGCCAGCAGCCTAGACCTACAGGGAGACCAAGAGACCCAGTACTTC. It is translated as CASSLDLQGDQETQYF. Supplemented by reference TRBV5-1 and TRBJ2-5, the full variable domain reads KAGVTQTPRYLIKTRGQQVTLSCSPISGHRSVSWYQQTPGQGLQFLFEYFSETQRNKGNFPGRFSGRQFSNSRSEMNVSTLELGDSALYLCASSLDLQGDQETQYFGPGTRLLVL.

This clone came up a few times. The chain recombines TRBV27 with TRBJ1-1; no clear D gene. The CDR3 runs to 14 residues. Germline V gives CDR1 MNHEY, CDR2 SMNVEV (reference sequence). The V end was cut by 2 bases, the J end by 1 base, with 8 bases between. The CDR3, as DNA: TGTGCCAGCAGTTTAGAACACCCGAACACTGAAGCTTTCTTT. This codes for CASSLEHPNTEAFF.

This chain links TRBV7-2 with TRBJ2-7; maybe TRBD2 (6 bases). Per the germline V gene, CDR1 is SGHTA and CDR2 is FQGNSA. This CDR3 has 13 amino acids. V gave up 5 bases and J gave up 0 bases, with 8 bases separating them. CDR3 region: CASSPGASYEQYF. The CDR3 region has the DNA TGTGCCAGCAGCCCGGGAGCCTCCTACGAGCAGTACTTC.

This clone was detected once. This rearrangement joins TRBV6-5 to TRBJ2-3; D possibly corresponds to TRBD2 (6 bases). The V and J ends lost 2 bases and 3 bases respectively, with 12 bases between them. The germline V gene has CDR1 MNHEY and CDR2 SVGAGI. The CDR3 extends over 15 amino acids. Here the CDR3 reads CASSYRGTATDTQYF. CDR3 sequence (DNA): TGTGCCAGCAGTTACCGCGGGACGGCTACAGATACGCAGTATTTT.

This clone occurred a few times. The chain recombines TRBV2 with TRBJ1-1; a possible D gene is TRBD1 (6 bases). Per germline, CDR1 SNHLY and CDR2 FYNNEI. This CDR3 has 14 amino acids. V lost 5 bases and J 1 base, leaving 11 bases between the germline ends. CDR3 loop: CASSSQGPNTEAFF. The CDR3 DNA sequence: TGTGCCAGCAGTTCCCAGGGGCCGAACACTGAAGCTTTCTTT.

The chain is built from TRBV7-9 and TRBJ2-5; the match to TRBD1 covers 7 bases. Germline assignment: CDR1 SEHNR and CDR2 FQNEAQ (reference sequence). V gave up 0 bases and J gave up 3 bases; unmatched junction bases: 1. This CDR3 region has 14 residues. The CDR3 nucleotides read TGTGCCAGCAGCTTAGCAGGGGGCAAAGAGACCCAGTACTTC. Its translation is CASSLAGGKETQYF.

The table lists this clone with a few counts. The chain couples TRBV29-1 to TRBJ2-7; 7 nucleotides agree with TRBD2. CDR1 is SQVTM and CDR2 is ANQGSEA in the germline V gene. The CDR3 is made up of 14 amino acids. After removal of 7 bases from V and 0 bases from J, the junction contained 9 bases not matched to a gene. CDR3 sequence: CSALTSASSYEQYF. CDR3 nucleotides: TGCAGCGCCCTAACTAGCGCTAGCTCCTACGAGCAGTACTTC.

V is TRBV7-9 and J is TRBJ1-4, with a weak D call TRBD1 (5 bases). The CDR3 runs to 16 residues. Germline V gives CDR1 SEHNR, CDR2 FQNEAQ (reference sequence). The V end was cut by 2 bases, the J end by 7 bases, with 17 bases between. CDR3 bases: TGTGCCAGCAGCTTAACCCACAGGAGCCGAGGTGAAAAACTGTTTTTT. It is translated as CASSLTHRSRGEKLFF. Variable domain in full (rest from reference TRBV7-9 and TRBJ1-4): DTGVSQNPRHKITKRGQNVTFRCDPISEHNRLYWYRQTLGQGPEFLTYFQNEAQLEKSRLLSDRFSAERPKGSFSTLEIQRTEQGDSAMYLCASSLTHRSRGEKLFFGSGTQLSVL.

This clone appeared a few times. Here the CDR3 reads CASSEQRSSYNSPLHF. CDR3 coding DNA: TGTGCCAGCAGTGAACAAAGGAGCTCCTATAATTCACCCCTCCACTTT. V is TRBV25-1 and J is TRBJ1-6, with unresolved D. With 2 bases removed from V and 0 bases from J, the gap between germline ends came to 8 bases. CDR3 length: 16 amino acids. The germline gives CDR1 MGHDK, CDR2 SYGVNS.